This entry concerns a single T cell receptor beta chain. The data were taken from a study of blood T cell repertoires in COVID-19. Study-level background: Sites in the United States, Italy and Spain provided acute and convalescent COVID-19 samples. PBMCs, B-cell-depleted T cells, or T cells were the source of the cDNA or gDNA that made up the material.

Per the original data handling: Estimation of nucleated cell counts relied on the amplification of reference gene primers. Measured with immunoSEQ multiplex PCR; TCRdb has only the in-frame clones, and not every one. V, J and clone size were drawn from that table, and D and trimming were deduced from the DNA. Among about 150,000 clones listed, roughly 84% were seen once. Deletions cut 1 base from V and 8 bases from J, with 11 bases between. CDR1 LNHNV and CDR2 YYDKDF come from the germline V gene (reference sequence). The length of the CDR3 is 13 residues. A Seattle source enrolled patients during active infection and followed them longitudinally.

This rearrangement joins TRBV15 to TRBJ1-2, with no clear D. Sequenced material: peripheral blood. The source is a woman aged 55-70 years with COVID-19, enrolled during active disease. The CDR3 here is CATSRGAVYGYTF. The CDR3 DNA is TGTGCCACCAGCAGAGGTGCGGTTTACGGCTACACCTTC.